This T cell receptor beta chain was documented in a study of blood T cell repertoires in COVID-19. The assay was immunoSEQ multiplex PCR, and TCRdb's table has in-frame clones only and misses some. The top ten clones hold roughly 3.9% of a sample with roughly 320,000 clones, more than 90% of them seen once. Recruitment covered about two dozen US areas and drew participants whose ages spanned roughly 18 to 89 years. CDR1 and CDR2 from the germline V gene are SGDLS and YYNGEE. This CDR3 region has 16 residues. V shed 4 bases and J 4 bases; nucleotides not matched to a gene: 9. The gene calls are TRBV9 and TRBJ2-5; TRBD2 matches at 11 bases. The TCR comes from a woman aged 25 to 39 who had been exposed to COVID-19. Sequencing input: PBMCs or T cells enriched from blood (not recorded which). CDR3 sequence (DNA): TGTGCCAGCAGCTTTAGCGGGGGGGCCATTGGAGAGACCCAGTACTTC. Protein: CASSFSGGAIGETQYF.